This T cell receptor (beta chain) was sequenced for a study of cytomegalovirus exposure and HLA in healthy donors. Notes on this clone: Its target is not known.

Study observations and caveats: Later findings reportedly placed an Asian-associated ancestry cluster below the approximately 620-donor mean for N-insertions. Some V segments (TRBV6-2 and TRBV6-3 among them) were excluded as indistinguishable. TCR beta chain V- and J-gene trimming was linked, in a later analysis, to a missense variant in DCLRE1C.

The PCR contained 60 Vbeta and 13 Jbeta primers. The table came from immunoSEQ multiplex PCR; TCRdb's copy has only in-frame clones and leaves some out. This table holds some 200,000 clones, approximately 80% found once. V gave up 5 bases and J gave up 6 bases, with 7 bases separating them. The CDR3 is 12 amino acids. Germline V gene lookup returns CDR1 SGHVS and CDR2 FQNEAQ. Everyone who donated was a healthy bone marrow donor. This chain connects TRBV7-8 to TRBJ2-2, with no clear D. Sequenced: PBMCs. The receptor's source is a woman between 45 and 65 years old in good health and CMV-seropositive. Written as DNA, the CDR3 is TGTGCCAGCAGCCCTTACTCCGGGGAGCTGTTTTTT. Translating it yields CASSPYSGELFF.